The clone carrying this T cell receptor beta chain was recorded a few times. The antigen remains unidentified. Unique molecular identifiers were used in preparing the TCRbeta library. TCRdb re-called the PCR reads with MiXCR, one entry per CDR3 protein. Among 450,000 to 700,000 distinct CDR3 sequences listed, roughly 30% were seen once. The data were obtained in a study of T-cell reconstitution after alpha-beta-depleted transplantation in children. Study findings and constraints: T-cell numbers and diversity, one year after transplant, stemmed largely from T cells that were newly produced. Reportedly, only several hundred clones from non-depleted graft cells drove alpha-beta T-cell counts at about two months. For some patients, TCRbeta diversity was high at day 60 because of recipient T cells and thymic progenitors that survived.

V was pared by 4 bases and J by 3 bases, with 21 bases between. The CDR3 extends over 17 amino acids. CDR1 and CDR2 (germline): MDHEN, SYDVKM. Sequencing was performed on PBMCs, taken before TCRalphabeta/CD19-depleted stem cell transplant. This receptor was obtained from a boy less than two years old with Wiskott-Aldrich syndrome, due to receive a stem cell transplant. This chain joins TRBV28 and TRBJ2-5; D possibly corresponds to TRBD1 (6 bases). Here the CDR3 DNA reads TGTGCCAGCAGTTCCCTACGAGGCCAGGGGCCGGAAGAGACCCAGTACTTC. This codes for CASSSLRGQGPEETQYF.